The TCR beta chain under discussion was sequenced for a study of T cell repertoires in cytomegalovirus infection. Study as a whole: Both a matching HLA type and CMV infection were indicated by public TCR beta signatures.

The CDR3 sequence is 14 residues long. The germline V gene encodes CDR1 SGHVS and CDR2 FQNEAQ. V was shortened by 5 bases and J by 5 bases, with 13 bases between the two germline ends. A remark on this clonotype: Its antigen remains unidentified.

Study outcomes and limitations: Clonotype analysis showed dominance of the ex vivo response by HLA-C-restricted CMV-specific TCR beta clonotypes.

TCRdb fed the reads into MiXCR, producing one record per CDR3 protein. The sample carries approximately 770,000 distinct CDR3 sequences, 25% to 30% recorded once. The origin of this receptor is a human donor in good health (CMV status not recorded). Some clones in this sample may be carry-over from other donors' samples. The specimen comprised cultured CD8+ T cells from PBMCs, sampled from culture after CMV antigen stimulation. The chain links TRBV7-8 to TRBJ2-1; D may be TRBD1 (6 bases). CDR3 bases: TGTGCCAGCAGCCCCACAGGGTTACACAATGAGCAGTTCTTC. Translating gives CASSPTGLHNEQFF.